The sequence of this TCR beta chain was determined in a study of shared clonotypes between healthy human individuals. Generated by immunoSEQ multiplex PCR, the TCRdb table keeps only in-frame clones and is missing some. The table records around 2.5 million clones, 80% to 95% of them present only once. The specimen sequenced was naive CD4+ T cells from PBMCs. Stated subset: CD45RA+ positively selected. This sequence was found in a man between 18 and 35 years old in good health. Some clones in this sample may be carry-over from other donors' samples.

The CDR3 protein is CASRKRGEGYTNEKLFF. The CDR3 nucleotides are TGTGCCAGCAGAAAGCGAGGGGAGGGATACACTAATGAAAAACTGTTTTTT. The genes are TRBV7-9 and TRBJ1-4; D possibly corresponds to TRBD1 (5 bases). Germline V gene sequence: CDR1 SEHNR, CDR2 FQNEAQ (reference sequence). The CDR3 is 17 amino acids. Trimming took off 6 bases at V and 2 bases at J, with 19 bases between the two ends.